The present entry profiles one TCR beta chain with its context. These data originate in a study of T cell changes during pregnancy in multiple sclerosis. The data were produced by immunoSEQ multiplex PCR, yet TCRdb's version contains in-frame clones alone and is incomplete. The sample holds tens of thousands of clones, approximately 93% seen once. The material sequenced was peripheral blood, taken in the second trimester of pregnancy. This receptor was identified in a female donor in good health, enrolled as a control in a pregnancy study.

The CDR3 protein is CASSLAGTFNEQYF. The CDR3, as DNA: TGTGCCAGCAGCCTAGCCGGGACATTCAACGAGCAGTACTTC. J is TRBJ2-7 and V is TRBV14; TRBD1 is a possible D gene (6 bases). V was trimmed by 4 bases and J by 5 bases, leaving 15 bases between them. This CDR3 is built from 14 residues. The germline gives CDR1 SGHDN, CDR2 FVKESK.